This T cell receptor beta chain was identified in a study of shared T cell receptors in the human thymus. Germline CDR1 SQVTM, CDR2 ANQGSEA. This CDR3 comprises 17 residues. Trimming cost V 6 bases and J 6 bases; bases outside gene matches: 13. Sequencing was performed with immunoSEQ multiplex PCR; in TCRdb, only in-frame clones are kept and a portion is missing. The top ten hold just under 0.0095% of the sample, which has 600,000 or so clones, about 89% seen once. These data also featured in a second study, about human thymus T cells. From that second work: Corrective cardiac operations yielded the resected thymus tissue. Usage of V and J genes appeared biased in thymic and blood repertoires. Related work showed strongly overlapping thymic repertoires across unrelated individuals.

The TCR originated in a boy in the first two years of life with a congenital heart defect. The sequenced sample consisted of thymocytes. The chain joins TRBV29-1 to TRBJ2-1, with 14 bases matching TRBD2. The CDR3 region is CSVHTGLAGVERNEQFF. The DNA for the CDR3 is TGCAGCGTCCATACGGGACTAGCGGGAGTTGAGCGCAATGAGCAGTTCTTC.